The next 14 T cell receptor beta chains were all read from a single sample in a study of blood T cell repertoires in COVID-19. Sequencing was performed with immunoSEQ multiplex PCR; in TCRdb, only in-frame clones are kept and a portion is missing. The table includes approximately 210,000 clones, approximately 82% detected once. Material: PBMCs or T cells enriched from blood (not recorded which). These receptors were collected from a man in his forties who had recovered from COVID-19.

The rearrangement uses TRBV2 and TRBJ2-2; 10 bases match TRBD2. The CDR3 has 15 amino acids. Trimming took 7 bases from V and 7 from J; bases not matched to a gene: 9. The V gene's germline CDR1 is SNHLY and CDR2 FYNNEI. In DNA form, the CDR3 reads TGTGCCAGCATGGCACTAGCGGGGTCGGTCGGGGAGCTGTTTTTT. Its translation is CASMALAGSVGELFF.

V gene TRBV7-2 combines with J gene TRBJ1-5; the D gene is possibly TRBD1 (5 bases). The V gene lost 11 bases and the J gene lost 5 bases, with 13 bases spanning the gap. Germline CDR1 and CDR2: SGHTA and FQGNSA. This CDR3 region has 12 residues. Here the CDR3 reads CAAGGGDQPQHF. CDR3 nucleotides: TGTGCCGCCGGGGGAGGAGATCAGCCCCAGCATTTT.

The chain carries TRBV6-5 and TRBJ2-1; TRBD2 might be the D (6 bases). The CDR3 is 16 amino acids. The germline V gene encodes CDR1 MNHEY and CDR2 SVGAGI. The V end was cut by 2 bases, the J end by 2 bases, with 13 bases between. CDR3 residues: CASSYRPGDPYNEQFF. The CDR3 region has the DNA TGTGCCAGCAGTTACCGGCCGGGAGATCCCTACAATGAGCAGTTCTTC.

The J gene is TRBJ2-7, the V gene TRBV3-1 (or the pseudogene TRBV3-2), with TRBD1 matching over 8 bases. The CDR3 covers 15 residues. Germline assignment: CDR1 LGHDT and CDR2 YNNKEL (reference sequence). The junction had 10 bases not matched to a gene; V was cut back by 6 bases and J by 3 bases. The CDR3, as DNA: TGTGCCAGCAGTTGTAACAGGGGGGCGATCTACGAGCAGTACTTC. Translating it yields CASSCNRGAIYEQYF.

V gene TRBV7-3 combines with J gene TRBJ1-1, with D possibly TRBD1 on 6 matching bases. Trimming stripped 4 bases from V and 11 bases from J, with 20 bases between. Germline CDR1 reads SGHTA; CDR2 reads FQGTGA. The CDR3 length is 14 residues. Here the CDR3 reads CASSSTRTVSAAFF. The DNA of the CDR3 is TGTGCCAGCAGCTCGACCAGGACAGTTTCTGCCGCTTTCTTT.

The chain recombines TRBV18 with TRBJ1-4; the D gene is possibly TRBD1 (5 bases). Trimming pared 6 bases from V and 6 bases from J, leaving 20 bases between. CDR3 length: 16 amino acids. CDR1 and CDR2 (germline): KGHSH, LQKENI. CDR3 loop: CASSLGRGIGDEKLFF. The CDR3 DNA is TGTGCCAGCTCCCTCGGGAGGGGTATCGGTGATGAAAAACTGTTTTTT.

This chain joins TRBV19 and TRBJ2-3; maybe TRBD2 (5 bases). Germline CDR1 and CDR2: LNHDA and SQIVND (reference sequence). Deletions cut 6 bases from V and 0 bases from J, with 10 bases between. This CDR3 has 14 residues. The CDR3 bases are TGTGCCAGTAGAGCGGCCTCTAGCACAGATACGCAGTATTTT. It translates to CASRAASSTDTQYF. The whole variable domain, filled in from reference TRBV19 and TRBJ2-3, reads DGGITQSPKYLFRKEGQNVTLSCEQNLNHDAMYWYRQDPGQGLRLIYYSQIVNDFQKGDIAEGYSVSREKKESFPLTVTSAQKNPTAFYLCASRAASSTDTQYFGPGTRLTVL.

This clone occurred a few times. The chain couples TRBV6-5 to TRBJ1-5; TRBD1 matches 10 bases. With 2 bases clipped from V and 7 bases from J, the junction kept 8 bases outside the gene matches. The CDR3 length is 16 residues. Germline V gene lookup returns CDR1 MNHEY and CDR2 SVGAGI. The CDR3 bases are TGTGCCAGCAGTTACCCTACTCGACAGGGGGCACAGCCCCAGCATTTT. It is translated as CASSYPTRQGAQPQHF.

This clone was found many times. The V and J genes are TRBV7-9 and TRBJ2-5; 9 nucleotides align to TRBD2. V dropped 3 bases and J dropped 3; count of bases not matched to a gene: 5. This CDR3 has 15 residues. In germline, CDR1 is SEHNR, CDR2 FQNEAQ (reference sequence). The CDR3, as DNA: TGTGCCAGCAGCTTTTTAGCGGGGGAGAAAGAGACCCAGTACTTC. Its translation is CASSFLAGEKETQYF.

The CDR3 DNA reads TGTGCAAGTCGCTTAGGGGGGCAGAATCAGCCCCAGCATTTT. Its protein is CASRLGGQNQPQHF. J is TRBJ1-5 and V is TRBV12-2; TRBD1 is the table's D call, not checked against the DNA. TRBV12-2 is a pseudogene locus. The CDR3 length is 14 residues.

This clone was seen a few times. The chain recombines TRBV11-3 with TRBJ2-1; TRBD1 matches 8 bases. CDR1 is SGHNT and CDR2 is YENEEA in the germline V gene. V lost 6 bases, J lost 3 bases, and 7 bases stayed unmatched. The CDR3 totals 15 residues. In nucleotides, the CDR3 is TGTGCCAGCAGACCAGGGGGCTCGGGCTACAATGAGCAGTTCTTC. Amino acid sequence: CASRPGGSGYNEQFF.

The chain combines TRBV3-1 (or the pseudogene TRBV3-2) with TRBJ2-1; TRBD2 is a possible D gene (7 bases). Deletions cut 6 bases from V and 7 bases from J, with 13 bases between. Germline CDR1 and CDR2: LGHDT and YNNKEL (reference sequence). CDR3 size: 13 residues. CDR3 nucleotide sequence: TGTGCCAGCAGGGTCAGGGGAGGGAATGAGCAGTTCTTC. Translated, it gives CASRVRGGNEQFF.

The chain joins TRBV28 to TRBJ1-1; D is possibly TRBD1 (5 bases). From germline, CDR1 is MDHEN and CDR2 SYDVKM. This CDR3 is 15 amino acids long. V was clipped by 1 base and J by 6 bases, with 15 bases between them. The CDR3 is CASSLSPGSSAEAFF. DNA for the CDR3: TGTGCCAGCAGTTTATCCCCAGGGTCAAGTGCTGAAGCTTTCTTT.

The chain is built from TRBV27 and TRBJ2-7; maybe TRBD2 (5 bases). The germline V gene has CDR1 MNHEY and CDR2 SMNVEV (reference sequence). Trimming cost V 7 bases and J 3 bases, with 7 bases left between them. This CDR3 is built from 11 residues. The CDR3 is CASTRGYEQYF. The CDR3 DNA is TGTGCCAGCACCCGGGGCTACGAGCAGTACTTC.